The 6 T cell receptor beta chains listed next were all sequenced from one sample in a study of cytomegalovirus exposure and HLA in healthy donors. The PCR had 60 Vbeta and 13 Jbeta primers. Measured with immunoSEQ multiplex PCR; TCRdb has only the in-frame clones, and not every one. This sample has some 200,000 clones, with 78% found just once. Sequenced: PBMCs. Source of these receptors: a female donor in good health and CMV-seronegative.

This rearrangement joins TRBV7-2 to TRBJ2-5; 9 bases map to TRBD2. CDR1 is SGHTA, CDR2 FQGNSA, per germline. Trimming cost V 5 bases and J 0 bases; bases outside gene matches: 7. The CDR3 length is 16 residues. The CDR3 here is CASSLGAGGNQETQYF. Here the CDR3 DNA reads TGTGCCAGCAGCCTGGGAGCGGGGGGAAACCAAGAGACCCAGTACTTC.

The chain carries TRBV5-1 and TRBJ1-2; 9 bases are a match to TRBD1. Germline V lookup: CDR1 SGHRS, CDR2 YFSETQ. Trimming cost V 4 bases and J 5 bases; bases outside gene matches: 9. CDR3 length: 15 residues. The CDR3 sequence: CASSPASGTGYGYTF. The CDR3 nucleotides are TGCGCCAGCAGCCCAGCCTCCGGGACAGGGTATGGCTACACCTTC. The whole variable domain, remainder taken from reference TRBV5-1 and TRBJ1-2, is KAGVTQTPRYLIKTRGQQVTLSCSPISGHRSVSWYQQTPGQGLQFLFEYFSETQRNKGNFPGRFSGRQFSNSRSEMNVSTLELGDSALYLCASSPASGTGYGYTFGSGTRLTVV.

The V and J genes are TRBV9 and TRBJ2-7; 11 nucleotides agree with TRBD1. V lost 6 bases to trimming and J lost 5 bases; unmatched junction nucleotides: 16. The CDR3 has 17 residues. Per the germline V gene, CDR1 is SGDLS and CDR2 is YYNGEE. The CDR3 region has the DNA TGTGCCAGCAAGGGGAAGCGGGGGACAGGGGGTATCAACGAGCAGTACTTC. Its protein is CASKGKRGTGGINEQYF.

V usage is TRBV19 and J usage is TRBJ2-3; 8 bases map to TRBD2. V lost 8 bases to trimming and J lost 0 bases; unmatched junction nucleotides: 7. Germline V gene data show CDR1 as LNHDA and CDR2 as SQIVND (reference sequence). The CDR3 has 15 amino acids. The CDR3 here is CASHTKRGSTDTQYF. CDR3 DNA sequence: TGTGCCAGTCATACGAAGCGGGGGAGCACAGATACGCAGTATTTT. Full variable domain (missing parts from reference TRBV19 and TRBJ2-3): DGGITQSPKYLFRKEGQNVTLSCEQNLNHDAMYWYRQDPGQGLRLIYYSQIVNDFQKGDIAEGYSVSREKKESFPLTVTSAQKNPTAFYLCASHTKRGSTDTQYFGPGTRLTVL.

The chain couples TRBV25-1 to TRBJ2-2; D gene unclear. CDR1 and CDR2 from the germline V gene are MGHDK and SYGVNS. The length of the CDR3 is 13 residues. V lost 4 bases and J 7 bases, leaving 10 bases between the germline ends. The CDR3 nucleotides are TGTGCCAGCAGTGGGAGTAAGTTCGGGGAGCTGTTTTTT. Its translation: CASSGSKFGELFF.

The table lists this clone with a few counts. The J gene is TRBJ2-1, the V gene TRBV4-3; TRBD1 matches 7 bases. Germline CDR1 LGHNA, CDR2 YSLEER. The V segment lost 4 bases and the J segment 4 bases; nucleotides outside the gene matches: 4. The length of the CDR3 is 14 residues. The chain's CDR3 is CASSLSTGYNEQFF. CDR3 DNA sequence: TGCGCCAGCAGCCTTTCGACAGGGTACAATGAGCAGTTCTTC.